The clone carrying this TCR beta chain occurred once. In the same sample, other DNA sequences code for this CDR3. The repertoire was sequenced with immunoSEQ multiplex PCR; TCRdb's copy has only in-frame clones and lacks some. The repertoire has roughly 71,000 clones, 78% of them found once; the top ten carry 7.1%. The data derive from a study of radiotherapy plus CTLA-4 blockade in lung cancer. The CDR3 totals 14 residues. Trimming cost V 6 bases and J 4 bases, with 15 bases left between them. Germline CDR1 SNHLY, CDR2 FYNNEI. The sample was peripheral blood, taken from a patient treated with radiotherapy plus ipilimumab. The gene calls are TRBV2 and TRBJ1-2, with D perhaps matching TRBD1 (6 bases). The origin of this receptor is a human donor with non-small cell lung cancer who had a complete response to radiotherapy plus ipilimumab. CDR3 sequence reads: CASSLDSQSYGYTF. CDR3 coding DNA: TGTGCCAGCAGCCTGGACAGCCAGTCCTATGGCTACACCTTC.